The 22 T cell receptor beta chains listed next were all sequenced from one sample in a study of shared clonotypes between healthy human individuals. Here immunoSEQ multiplex PCR was the method, and the copy in TCRdb shows in-frame clones only, minus some. The profile shows more than 2 million clones, 90% to 95% of them singletons. Sequences were obtained from naive CD4+ T cells sorted from blood. As to subset: CD45RA+ positively selected. Every receptor here comes from a man younger than 35 in good health.

This rearrangement joins TRBV30 to TRBJ2-7; a weak D match, TRBD1 (7 bases). Trimming stripped 5 bases from V and 3 bases from J, with 20 bases between. Per the germline V gene, CDR1 is GTSNPN and CDR2 is SVGIG (reference sequence). The CDR3 runs to 15 residues. CDR3: CAWGHRRDRFYEQYF. For the CDR3, the DNA is TGTGCCTGGGGGCACAGGAGGGACAGATTCTACGAGCAGTACTTC.

J is TRBJ2-7 and V is TRBV4-3, with 9 bases aligning to TRBD2. After removal of 0 bases from V and 0 bases from J, the junction contained 15 bases not matched to a gene. CDR1 LGHNA and CDR2 YSLEER come from the germline V gene. CDR3 size: 20 residues. CDR3 residues: CASSQERSIPSSGNSYEQYF. In DNA form, the CDR3 reads TGCGCCAGCAGCCAAGAAAGAAGCATTCCTTCTAGCGGGAACTCCTACGAGCAGTACTTC.

As to this clone: The sample has other DNA sequences that encode this CDR3 too. The chain combines TRBV28 with TRBJ1-5; D uncertain. With 6 bases removed from V and 3 bases from J, the gap between germline ends came to 3 bases. The length of the CDR3 is 11 residues. Germline V lookup: CDR1 MDHEN, CDR2 SYDVKM. The CDR3 bases are TGTGCCAGCAGCTACAATCAGCCCCAGCATTTT. This gives the protein CASSYNQPQHF.

This chain links TRBV25-1 with TRBJ1-3, with D uncertain. V lost 2 bases, J lost 2 bases, and 7 bases lay in between. The CDR3 spans 14 residues. Germline CDR1 and CDR2: MGHDK and SYGVNS. The CDR3 nucleotides are TGTGCCAGCAGTGAAACGGGCCCTGGAAACACCATATATTTT. Its translation is CASSETGPGNTIYF.

With regard to this clone: The sample holds other DNA sequences that translate to the same CDR3. This sequence joins TRBV15 and TRBJ2-7; TRBD1 matches 7 bases. From germline, CDR1 is LNHNV and CDR2 YYDKDF (reference sequence). This CDR3 has 15 amino acids. V shed 0 bases and J 1 base; nucleotides not matched to a gene: 3. In nucleotides, the CDR3 is TGTGCCACCAGCAGAGATCGACAGGGTTCCTACGAGCAGTACTTC. Its translation is CATSRDRQGSYEQYF.

The V call is TRBV19, the J call TRBJ2-7; 7 bases are shared with TRBD1. The CDR3 is 15 amino acids. Germline CDR1 is LNHDA and CDR2 is SQIVND (reference sequence). V lost 1 base to trimming and J lost 2 bases; unmatched junction nucleotides: 5. The CDR3 sequence is CASSIVPGTAYEQYF. CDR3 nucleotide sequence: TGTGCCAGTAGTATAGTTCCGGGGACAGCCTACGAGCAGTACTTC. The variable domain in full, with the rest retrieved from reference TRBV19 and TRBJ2-7, is DGGITQSPKYLFRKEGQNVTLSCEQNLNHDAMYWYRQDPGQGLRLIYYSQIVNDFQKGDIAEGYSVSREKKESFPLTVTSAQKNPTAFYLCASSIVPGTAYEQYFGPGTRLTVT.

The chain recombines TRBV28 with TRBJ2-7; a possible D gene is TRBD1 (5 bases). From germline, CDR1 is MDHEN and CDR2 SYDVKM. Trimming shortened V by 10 bases and J by 2 bases, and 12 bases separated the two germline ends. The CDR3 length is 12 residues. The CDR3 loop reads CATQGNPYEQYF. DNA of the CDR3: TGTGCCACGCAGGGTAATCCCTACGAGCAGTACTTC. The entire variable domain, with the rest obtained from reference TRBV28 and TRBJ2-7, is as follows: DVKVTQSSRYLVKRTGEKVFLECVQDMDHENMFWYRQDPGLGLRLIYFSYDVKMKEKGDIPEGYSVSREKKERFSLILESASTNQTSMYLCATQGNPYEQYFGPGTRLTVT.

This chain links TRBV30 with TRBJ2-5; D gene uncertain. The CDR3 contains 11 residues. The germline V gene encodes CDR1 GTSNPN and CDR2 SVGIG (reference sequence). Trimming removed 2 bases at V and 5 bases at J, with 6 bases between. CDR3 in DNA: TGTGCCTGGAGTAACCGGGAGACCCAGTACTTC. Encoded protein: CAWSNRETQYF.

The chain employs TRBV11-2 and TRBJ1-2; 8 positions agree with TRBD1. Per germline, CDR1 SGHAT and CDR2 FQNNGV. This CDR3 comprises 16 residues. The trim removed 0 bases at V and 3 bases at J, leaving 6 bases unmatched. The CDR3, as DNA: TGTGCCAGCAGCTTAGACCCCGCACAGGGGGACTATGGCTACACCTTC. As protein: CASSLDPAQGDYGYTF.

V gene TRBV4-2 combines with J gene TRBJ2-7; no firm D call. Germline V lookup: CDR1 LGHNA, CDR2 YNFKEQ. This CDR3 is 16 amino acids long. The V end was cut by 4 bases, the J end by 5 bases, with 21 bases between. The DNA for the CDR3 is TGTGCCAGCAGCCCTCAATCCTTATCGCCGAACGACGAGCAGTACTTC. It is translated as CASSPQSLSPNDEQYF.

The chain joins TRBV28 to TRBJ1-1; TRBD1 matches 9 bases. This CDR3 contains 16 residues. J lost 3 bases, V lost 6 bases, and 11 bases had no gene match. Germline CDR1 MDHEN, CDR2 SYDVKM. The CDR3 region has the DNA TGTGCCAGCAGCACCGGACAGGGGTTAAAGCACACTGAAGCTTTCTTT. Its protein is CASSTGQGLKHTEAFF.

This clone was counted a few times. Germline and junction disagree at one end, which may indicate a read error. The rearrangement uses TRBV19 and TRBJ2-5, with 7 nucleotides matching TRBD1. The length of the CDR3 is 13 residues. Looked up from germline, CDR1 is LNHDA and CDR2 is SQIVND (reference sequence). CDR3 residues: CACSINRGETQYF. CDR3 nucleotides: TGTGCCTGTAGTATAAACAGGGGTGAGACCCAGTACTTC.

Notes on this clone: This may arise from a read error, as a much more abundant clone is one base away. The same CDR3 also results from other DNA sequences found in this sample. The gene calls are TRBV6-5 and TRBJ2-7; D unclear. The V end lost 1 base, the J end lost 3 bases, and 1 base lay between the germline ends. CDR1 and CDR2 (germline): MNHEY, SVGAGI. The CDR3 sequence is 11 residues long. The CDR3 is CASSYFYEQYF. As DNA, the CDR3 is TGTGCCAGCAGTTACTTCTACGAGCAGTACTTC.

Concerning this clone: The germline gene is not matched at one end of the junction; a read error may be the cause. The CDR3 nucleotides read TGTGCTAGCAGCTTAGACCCCAGCTCCTACAATGAGCAGTTCTTC. Encoded protein: CASSLDPSSYNEQFF. The V and J genes are TRBV7-7 and TRBJ2-1; no firm D call. CDR3 length: 15 amino acids. Germline CDR1 SSHAT, CDR2 FNYEAQ (reference sequence).

V is TRBV7-2 and J is TRBJ2-7, with D possibly being TRBD1 (5 bases). The CDR3 length is 15 residues. Germline CDR1 reads SGHTA; CDR2 reads FQGNSA. The germline V and J ends were trimmed by 3 bases and 6 bases, with 18 bases remaining between them. As DNA, the CDR3 is TGTGCCAGCAGCTTTCTAGGGGCCACCCCGGGCGAGCAGTACTTC. This codes for CASSFLGATPGEQYF.

In regard to this clone: Other DNA sequences from this sample encode an identical CDR3 as well. The J gene is TRBJ2-2, the V gene TRBV9; 8 bases align to TRBD2. The V and J ends lost 0 bases and 4 bases, in that order; junction bases with no gene match: 2. Germline V gene data show CDR1 as SGDLS and CDR2 as YYNGEE. The CDR3 consists of 15 residues. The CDR3 coding sequence is TGTGCCAGCAGCGTAGGGCTAGCGGGCACCGGGGAGCTGTTTTTT. This encodes CASSVGLAGTGELFF.

V is TRBV5-1 and J is TRBJ1-4, with D perhaps matching TRBD1 (6 bases). Germline CDR1 is SGHRS and CDR2 is YFSETQ. The CDR3 runs to 15 residues. V gave up 0 bases and J gave up 6 bases, with 12 bases separating them. This CDR3 reads CASSLVAGADEKLFF. The CDR3 DNA follows: TGCGCCAGCAGCTTGGTGGCAGGGGCCGATGAAAAACTGTTTTTT.

This chain links TRBV4-2 with TRBJ2-7; possibly TRBD1 for D (6 bases). Deletions cut 4 bases from V and 5 bases from J, with 18 bases between. Germline CDR1 LGHNA, CDR2 YNFKEQ. The CDR3 is 15 residues long. CDR3 sequence reads: CASSLRGSGGDEQYF. The DNA of the CDR3 is TGTGCCAGCAGCCTCAGGGGATCTGGGGGTGACGAGCAGTACTTC.

For this clone: This sample also contains other DNA sequences that code for the same CDR3. The V call is TRBV6-5, the J call TRBJ1-1; no clear D gene. The CDR3 is made up of 14 amino acids. Germline-derived CDR1 and CDR2 are MNHEY and SVGAGI. With 4 bases removed from V and 1 base from J, the gap between germline ends came to 10 bases. This chain's CDR3 is CASSFRGRNTEAFF. For the CDR3, the DNA is TGTGCCAGCAGTTTCCGCGGGAGGAACACTGAAGCTTTCTTT.

The V call is TRBV10-3, the J call TRBJ1-2, with unresolved D. From germline, CDR1 is ENHRY and CDR2 SYGVKD. The germline V and J ends were trimmed by 6 bases and 1 base, with 12 bases remaining between them. The CDR3 totals 14 residues. DNA for the CDR3: TGTGCCATCAGCGACGGGCAAGGTAACTATGGCTACACCTTC. Translation gives CAISDGQGNYGYTF.

V gene TRBV28 combines with J gene TRBJ1-5; a weak D match, TRBD1 (6 bases). The V gene's germline CDR1 is MDHEN and CDR2 SYDVKM. V dropped 6 bases and J dropped 6 bases, with 21 bases sitting between them. The CDR3 contains 16 residues. The CDR3 here is CASSTTGWARGQPQHF. The CDR3 nucleotides are TGTGCCAGCAGCACGACAGGATGGGCTAGAGGTCAGCCCCAGCATTTT.

This chain connects TRBV2 to TRBJ2-3; D possibly corresponds to TRBD2 (5 bases). The CDR3 length is 15 residues. The germline CDR1 and CDR2 sequences are SNHLY and FYNNEI. V was cut by 6 bases and J by 7 bases, with 20 bases left in between. This CDR3 reads CASSKIEGPVNTQYF. As DNA, the CDR3 is TGTGCCAGCAGCAAAATAGAGGGTCCTGTCAATACGCAGTATTTT.